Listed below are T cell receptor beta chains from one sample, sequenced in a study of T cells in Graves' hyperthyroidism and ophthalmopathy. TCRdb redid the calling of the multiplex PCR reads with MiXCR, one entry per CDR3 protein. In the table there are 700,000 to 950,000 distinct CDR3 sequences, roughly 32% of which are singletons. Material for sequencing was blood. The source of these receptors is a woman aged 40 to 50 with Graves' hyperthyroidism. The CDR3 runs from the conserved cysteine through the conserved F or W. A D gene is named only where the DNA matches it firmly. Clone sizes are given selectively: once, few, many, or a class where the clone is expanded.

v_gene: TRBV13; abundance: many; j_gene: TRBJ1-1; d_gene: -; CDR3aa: CASSYTGPEAFF; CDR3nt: TGTGCCAGCAGCTATACAGGACCTGAAGCTTTCTTT
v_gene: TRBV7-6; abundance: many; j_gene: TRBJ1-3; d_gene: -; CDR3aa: CASSSPRGAGNTIYF; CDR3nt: TGTGCCAGCAGCTCCCCTAGGGGGGCTGGAAACACCATATATTTT
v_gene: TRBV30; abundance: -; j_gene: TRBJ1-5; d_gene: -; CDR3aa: CAWSVEGYAQHF; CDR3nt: TGTGCCTGGAGTGTTGAGGGGTACGCCCAGCATTTT
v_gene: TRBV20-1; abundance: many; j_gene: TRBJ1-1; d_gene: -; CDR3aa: CSAVPRVRTEAFF; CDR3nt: TGCAGTGCTGTACCCCGGGTTAGGACTGAAGCTTTCTTT
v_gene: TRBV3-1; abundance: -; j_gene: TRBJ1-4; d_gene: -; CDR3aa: CASSQIALNEKLFF; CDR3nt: TGTGCCAGCAGCCAGATTGCGCTTAATGAAAAACTGTTTTTT
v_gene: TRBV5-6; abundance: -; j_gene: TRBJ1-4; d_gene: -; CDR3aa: CASSLSGMREKLFF; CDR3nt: TGTGCCAGCAGCTTGTCGGGGATGAGGGAAAAACTGTTTTTT
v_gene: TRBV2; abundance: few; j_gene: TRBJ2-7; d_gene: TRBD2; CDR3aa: CASRYPGLASYEQYF; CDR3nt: TGTGCCAGCAGGTACCCGGGACTAGCTTCCTACGAGCAGTACTTC
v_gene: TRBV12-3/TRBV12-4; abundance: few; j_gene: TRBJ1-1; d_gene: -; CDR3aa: CASSPGLYTEAFF; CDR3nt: TGTGCCAGCAGTCCGGGACTTTACACTGAAGCTTTCTTT
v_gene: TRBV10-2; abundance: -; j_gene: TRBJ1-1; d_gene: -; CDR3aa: CANSQVGPQEAFF; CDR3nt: TGCGCCAACAGCCAAGTTGGGCCCCAAGAAGCTTTCTTT
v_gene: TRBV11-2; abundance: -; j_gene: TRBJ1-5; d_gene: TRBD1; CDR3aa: CASSQRDRGLIQPQHF; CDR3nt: TGCGCCAGCAGCCAGCGAGACAGGGGATTAATCCAGCCCCAGCATTTT
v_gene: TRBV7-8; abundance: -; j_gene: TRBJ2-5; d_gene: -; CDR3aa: CASSPSGREGTQYF; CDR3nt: TGTGCCAGCAGCCCATCGGGCAGGGAAGGGACCCAGTACTTC
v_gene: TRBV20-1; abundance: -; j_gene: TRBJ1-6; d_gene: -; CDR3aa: CSAPGESSYNSPLHF; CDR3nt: TGCAGTGCTCCGGGCGAAAGCTCCTATAATTCACCCCTCCACTTT
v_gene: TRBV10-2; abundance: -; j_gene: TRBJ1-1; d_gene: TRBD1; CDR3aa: CASQGQGLNTEAFF; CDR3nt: TGCGCCAGCCAAGGACAGGGGCTGAACACTGAAGCTTTCTTT
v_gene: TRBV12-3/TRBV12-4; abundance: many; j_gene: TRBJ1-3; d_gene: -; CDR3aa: CASSLRAVHTIYF; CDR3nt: TGTGCCAGCAGTTTAAGGGCTGTGCACACCATATATTTT
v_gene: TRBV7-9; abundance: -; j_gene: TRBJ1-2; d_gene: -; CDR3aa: CASSLWRGSGYTF; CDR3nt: TGTGCCAGCAGCTTATGGAGGGGAAGTGGCTACACCTTC
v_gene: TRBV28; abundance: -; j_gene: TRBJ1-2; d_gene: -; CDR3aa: CASSPFPLGLGGYTF; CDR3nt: TGTGCCAGCAGTCCTTTCCCATTGGGGCTCGGGGGCTACACCTTC
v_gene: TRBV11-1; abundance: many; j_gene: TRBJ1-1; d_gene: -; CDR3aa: CASEGTSGEAFF; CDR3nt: TGTGCCAGCGAAGGGACTTCGGGGGAAGCTTTCTTT
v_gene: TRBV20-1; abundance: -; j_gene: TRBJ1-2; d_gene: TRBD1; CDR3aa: CSANPGQGEYYGYTF; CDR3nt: TGCAGTGCCAACCCGGGACAGGGGGAATACTATGGCTACACCTTC
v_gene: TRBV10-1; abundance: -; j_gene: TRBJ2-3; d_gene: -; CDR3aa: CASSSGTSRSGDTQYF; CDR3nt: TGCGCCAGCAGTTCCGGGACCTCAAGGTCGGGAGATACGCAGTATTTT
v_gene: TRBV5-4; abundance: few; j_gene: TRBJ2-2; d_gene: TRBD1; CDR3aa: CASSSGGANSGELFF; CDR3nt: TGTGCCAGCAGCTCAGGGGGCGCGAATTCCGGGGAGCTGTTTTTT
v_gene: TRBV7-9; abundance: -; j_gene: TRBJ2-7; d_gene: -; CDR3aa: CASSQAFGIGYEQYF; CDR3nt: TGCGCCAGCAGCCAAGCCTTTGGAATCGGTTACGAGCAGTACTTC
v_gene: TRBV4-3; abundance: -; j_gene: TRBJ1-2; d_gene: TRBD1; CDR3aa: CASSQEVGQGYGYTF; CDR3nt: TGCGCCAGCAGCCAAGAAGTGGGACAGGGATATGGCTACACCTTC
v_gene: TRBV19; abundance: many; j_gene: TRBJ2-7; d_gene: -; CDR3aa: CASSTGEPYEQYF; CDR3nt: TGTGCCAGTAGTACAGGGGAGCCATACGAGCAGTACTTC
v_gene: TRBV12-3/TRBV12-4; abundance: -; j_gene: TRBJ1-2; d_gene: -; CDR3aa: CASATGKGGYTF; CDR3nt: TGTGCCAGCGCGACGGGCAAGGGTGGCTACACCTTC
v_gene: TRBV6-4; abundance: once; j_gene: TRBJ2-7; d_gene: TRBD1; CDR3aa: CASERQGAEGEQYF; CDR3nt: TGTGCCAGCGAGAGACAGGGGGCTGAAGGCGAGCAATACTTC
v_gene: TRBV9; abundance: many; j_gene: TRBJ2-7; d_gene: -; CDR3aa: CASSVQEDGSSYEQYF; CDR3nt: TGTGCCAGCAGCGTTCAAGAGGACGGGAGCTCCTACGAGCAGTACTTC
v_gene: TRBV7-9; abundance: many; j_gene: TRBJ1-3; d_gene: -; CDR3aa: CASSSTVSGNTIYF; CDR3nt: TGTGCCAGCAGCTCGACGGTCTCTGGAAACACCATATATTTT
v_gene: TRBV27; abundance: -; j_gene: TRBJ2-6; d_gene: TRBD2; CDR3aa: CASSLGGAGANVLTF; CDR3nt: TGTGCCAGCAGTTTAGGGGGGGCTGGGGCCAACGTCCTGACTTTC
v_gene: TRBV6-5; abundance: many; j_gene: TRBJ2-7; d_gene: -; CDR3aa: CASSPRGTYEQYF; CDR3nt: TGTGCCAGCAGTCCCCGGGGCACCTACGAGCAGTACTTC
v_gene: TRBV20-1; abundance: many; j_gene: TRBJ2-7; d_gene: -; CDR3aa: CSANRVSVYEQYF; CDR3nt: TGCAGTGCTAACAGGGTTAGCGTGTACGAGCAGTACTTC
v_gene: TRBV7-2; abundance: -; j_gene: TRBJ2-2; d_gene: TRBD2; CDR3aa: CASSLRVAGGHTGELFF; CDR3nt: TGTGCCAGCAGCCTGCGCGTAGCGGGGGGACACACCGGGGAGCTGTTTTTT
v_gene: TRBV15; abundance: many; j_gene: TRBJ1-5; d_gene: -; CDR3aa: CATSRDRSDILQPQHF; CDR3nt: TGTGCCACCAGCAGAGATAGGTCGGACATTCTTCAGCCCCAGCATTTT
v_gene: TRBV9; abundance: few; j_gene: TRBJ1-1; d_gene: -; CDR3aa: CASSVSPDTEAFF; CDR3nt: TGTGCCAGCAGCGTATCTCCAGACACTGAAGCTTTCTTT
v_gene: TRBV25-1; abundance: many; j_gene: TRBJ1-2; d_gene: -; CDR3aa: CASSEQPYGYTF; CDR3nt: TGTGCCAGCAGTGAACAGCCTTATGGCTACACCTTC
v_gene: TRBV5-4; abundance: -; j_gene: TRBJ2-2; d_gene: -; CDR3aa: CASSKGENTGELFF; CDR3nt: TGTGCCAGCTCTAAGGGGGAGAACACCGGGGAGCTGTTTTTT
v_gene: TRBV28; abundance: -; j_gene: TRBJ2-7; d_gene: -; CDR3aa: CASSTQQLYEQYF; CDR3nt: TGTGCCAGCAGCACTCAGCAGCTCTACGAGCAGTACTTC
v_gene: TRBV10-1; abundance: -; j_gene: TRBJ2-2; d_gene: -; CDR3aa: CASSESTAGNTGELFF; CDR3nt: TGCGCCAGCAGTGAGTCGACCGCAGGGAACACCGGGGAGCTGTTTTTT
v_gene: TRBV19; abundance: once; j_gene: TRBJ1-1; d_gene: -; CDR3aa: CASSLGSVNAEAFF; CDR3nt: TGTGCCAGTAGTTTGGGGTCCGTGAACGCTGAAGCTTTCTTT
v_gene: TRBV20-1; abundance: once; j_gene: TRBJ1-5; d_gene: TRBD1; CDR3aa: CNANTGGGSNRPQHF; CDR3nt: TGCAATGCAAACACAGGGGGCGGTAGCAATCGGCCCCAGCATTTT
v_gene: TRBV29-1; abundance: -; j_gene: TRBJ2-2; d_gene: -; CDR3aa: CSVEGTANTGELFF; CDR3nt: TGCAGCGTTGAGGGGACGGCGAACACCGGGGAGCTGTTTTTT
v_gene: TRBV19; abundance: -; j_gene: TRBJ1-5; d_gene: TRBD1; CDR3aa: CASSFRGTATYSNQPQHF; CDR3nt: TGTGCCAGTAGTTTCCGGGGGACAGCTACCTATAGCAATCAGCCCCAGCATTTT
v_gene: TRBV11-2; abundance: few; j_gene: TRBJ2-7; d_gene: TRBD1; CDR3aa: CASSTLVVSGDRGYEQYF; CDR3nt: TGTGCCAGCAGCACCCTAGTCGTAAGTGGAGACAGGGGCTACGAGCAGTACTTC
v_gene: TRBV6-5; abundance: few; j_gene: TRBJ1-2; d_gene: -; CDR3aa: CASSPAGGNYGYTF; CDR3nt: TGTGCCAGCAGCCCCGCGGGGGGCAACTATGGCTACACCTTC
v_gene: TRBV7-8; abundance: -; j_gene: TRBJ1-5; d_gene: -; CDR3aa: CASSFEQGTSNQPQHF; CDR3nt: TGTGCCAGCAGTTTTGAACAGGGAACGAGCAATCAGCCCCAGCATTTT
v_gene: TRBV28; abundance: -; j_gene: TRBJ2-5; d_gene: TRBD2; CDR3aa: CASTGGLAAQETQYF; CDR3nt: TGTGCCAGCACAGGGGGACTAGCGGCCCAAGAGACCCAGTACTTC
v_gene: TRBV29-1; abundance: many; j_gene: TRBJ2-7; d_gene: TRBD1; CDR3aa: CSVAGQGLYEQYF; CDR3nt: TGCAGCGTAGCCGGACAGGGGTTATACGAGCAGTACTTC
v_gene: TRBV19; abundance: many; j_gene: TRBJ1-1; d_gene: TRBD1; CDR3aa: CASSIRDSEAFF; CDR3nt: TGTGCCAGTAGTATCCGGGACAGTGAAGCTTTCTTT
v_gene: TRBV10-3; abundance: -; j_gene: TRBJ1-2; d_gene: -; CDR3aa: CAISTGTVGYTF; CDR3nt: TGTGCCATCAGTACCGGGACGGTGGGCTACACCTTC
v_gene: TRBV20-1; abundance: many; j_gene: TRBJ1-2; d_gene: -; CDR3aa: CSARTETYGYTF; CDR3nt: TGCAGTGCTAGGACGGAGACCTATGGCTACACCTTC
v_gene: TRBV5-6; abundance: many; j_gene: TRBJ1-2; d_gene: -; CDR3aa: CASSTLEGYGYTF; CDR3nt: TGTGCCAGCAGCACTTTAGAAGGATATGGCTACACCTTC
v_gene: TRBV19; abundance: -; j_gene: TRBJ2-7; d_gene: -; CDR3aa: CASSGAPERTYEQYF; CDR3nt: TGTGCCAGTAGTGGAGCCCCGGAGCGAACCTACGAGCAGTACTTC
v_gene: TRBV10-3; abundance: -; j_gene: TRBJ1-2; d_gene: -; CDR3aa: CAISYSNVFRGNHGYTF; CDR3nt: TGTGCCATCAGTTACTCGAACGTTTTTCGGGGGAACCATGGCTACACCTTC
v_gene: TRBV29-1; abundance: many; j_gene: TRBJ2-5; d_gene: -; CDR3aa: CSVDWSLQETQYF; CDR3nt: TGCAGCGTTGATTGGTCACTACAAGAGACCCAGTACTTC
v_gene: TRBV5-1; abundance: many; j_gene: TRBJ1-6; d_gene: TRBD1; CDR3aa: CASSLAPGGISPLNSPLHF; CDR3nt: TGCGCCAGCAGCTTGGCACCAGGGGGCATTTCCCCGCTAAATTCACCCCTCCACTTT
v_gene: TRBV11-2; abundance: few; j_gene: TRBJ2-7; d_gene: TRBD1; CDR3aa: CASSSLRQGLNYEQYF; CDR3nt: TGTGCCAGCAGCTCCCTAAGACAGGGTTTGAACTACGAGCAGTACTTC